This T cell receptor (beta chain) was recovered during a study of early T cells in non-severe SARS-CoV-2 infection. Study-level points and caveats: Matching with VDJdb favored anti-spike CD8 responses (missing private and CD4 specificities).

Ten or more counts support this clonotype. The antigen is unknown. This CDR3 has 12 residues. V was clipped by 7 bases and J by 8 bases, with 11 bases between them. Germline-derived CDR1 and CDR2 are MNHNS and SASEGT. Individual cDNA molecules carried attached unique molecular identifiers. A single record per CDR3 protein comes from TCRdb applying MiXCR to the 5' RACE reads. This table has 70,000 to 90,000 distinct CDR3 sequences, around 10% appearing once. The chain carries TRBV6-1 and TRBJ1-4, with D unclear. The sample comprised whole blood. The TCR was taken from an adult who was a healthcare worker with PCR-confirmed SARS-CoV-2 infection or an uninfected control (not recorded which). The CDR3 region is CASTEGVEKLFF. CDR3 bases: TGTGCCAGCACCGAGGGAGTAGAAAAACTGTTTTTT.